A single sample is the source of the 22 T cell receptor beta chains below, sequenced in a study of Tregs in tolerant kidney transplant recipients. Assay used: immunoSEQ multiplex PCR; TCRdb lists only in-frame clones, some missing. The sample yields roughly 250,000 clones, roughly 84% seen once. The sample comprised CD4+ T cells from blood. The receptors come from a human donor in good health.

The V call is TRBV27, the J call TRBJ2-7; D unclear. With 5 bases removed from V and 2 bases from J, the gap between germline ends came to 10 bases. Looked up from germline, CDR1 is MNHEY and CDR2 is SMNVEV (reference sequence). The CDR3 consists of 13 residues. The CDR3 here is CASSVSPTYEQYF. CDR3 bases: TGTGCCAGCAGTGTGAGCCCGACCTACGAGCAGTACTTC.

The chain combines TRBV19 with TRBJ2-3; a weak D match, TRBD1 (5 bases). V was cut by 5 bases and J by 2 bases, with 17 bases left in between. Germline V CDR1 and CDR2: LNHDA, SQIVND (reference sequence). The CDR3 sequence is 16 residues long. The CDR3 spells CASSPDSSRATDTQYF. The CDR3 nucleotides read TGTGCCAGTAGTCCAGACAGTTCTAGGGCCACAGATACGCAGTATTTT. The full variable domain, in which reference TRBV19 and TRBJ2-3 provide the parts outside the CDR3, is DGGITQSPKYLFRKEGQNVTLSCEQNLNHDAMYWYRQDPGQGLRLIYYSQIVNDFQKGDIAEGYSVSREKKESFPLTVTSAQKNPTAFYLCASSPDSSRATDTQYFGPGTRLTVL.

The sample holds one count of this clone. CDR3 sequence: CASSIAGNQPQHF. The CDR3 DNA follows: TGTGCCAGTAGTATCGCTGGCAATCAGCCCCAGCATTTT. The rearrangement links TRBV19 to TRBJ1-5; D ambiguous. Germline loops: CDR1 LNHDA, CDR2 SQIVND (reference sequence). V gave up 3 bases and J gave up 2 bases, with 5 bases separating them. The CDR3 consists of 13 residues.

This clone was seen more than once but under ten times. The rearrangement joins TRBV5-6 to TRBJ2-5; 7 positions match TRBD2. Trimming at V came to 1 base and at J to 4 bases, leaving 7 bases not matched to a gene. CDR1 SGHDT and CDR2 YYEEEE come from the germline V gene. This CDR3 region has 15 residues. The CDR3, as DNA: TGTGCCAGCAGCTTGATACTAGCGTCAGGAGAGACCCAGTACTTC. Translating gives CASSLILASGETQYF.

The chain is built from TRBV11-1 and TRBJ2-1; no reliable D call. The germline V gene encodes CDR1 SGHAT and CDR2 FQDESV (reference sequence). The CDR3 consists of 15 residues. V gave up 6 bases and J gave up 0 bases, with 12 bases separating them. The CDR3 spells CASRFDFRSYNEQFF. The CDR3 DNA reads TGTGCCAGCAGATTCGACTTCCGCTCCTACAATGAGCAGTTCTTC.

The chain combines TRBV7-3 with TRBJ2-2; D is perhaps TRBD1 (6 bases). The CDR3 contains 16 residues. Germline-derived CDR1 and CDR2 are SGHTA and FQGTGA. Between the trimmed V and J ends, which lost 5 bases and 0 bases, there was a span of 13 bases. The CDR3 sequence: CASSPGTHPNTGELFF. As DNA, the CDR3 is TGTGCCAGCAGCCCGGGGACACACCCGAACACCGGGGAGCTGTTTTTT.

Here the CDR3 DNA reads TGTGCCAGCTCACCAGTTCAGGGAAGAAGGGGTGGCTACACCTTC. Translated: CASSPVQGRRGGYTF. This chain connects TRBV18 to TRBJ1-2; a weak D match, TRBD1 (5 bases). Deletions cut 2 bases from V and 7 bases from J, with 17 bases between. Germline assignment: CDR1 KGHSH and CDR2 LQKENI. The CDR3 runs 15 residues.

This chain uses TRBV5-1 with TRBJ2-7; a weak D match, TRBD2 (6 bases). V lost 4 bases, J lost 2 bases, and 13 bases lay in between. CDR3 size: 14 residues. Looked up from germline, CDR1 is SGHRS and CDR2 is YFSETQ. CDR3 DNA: TGCGCCAGCAGCGTGCCCGGGGGAACCTACGAGCAGTACTTC. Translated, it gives CASSVPGGTYEQYF.

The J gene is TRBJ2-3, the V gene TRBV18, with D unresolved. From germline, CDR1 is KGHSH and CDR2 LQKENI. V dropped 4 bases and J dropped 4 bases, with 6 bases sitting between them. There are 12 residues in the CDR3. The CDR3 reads CASSLNPDTQYF. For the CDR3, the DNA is TGTGCCAGCTCACTGAACCCAGATACGCAGTATTTT. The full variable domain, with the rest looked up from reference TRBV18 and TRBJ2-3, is NAGVMQNPRHLVRRRGQEARLRCSPMKGHSHVYWYRQLPEEGLKFMVYLQKENIIDESGMPKERFSAEFPKEGPSILRIQQVVRGDSAAYFCASSLNPDTQYFGPGTRLTVL.

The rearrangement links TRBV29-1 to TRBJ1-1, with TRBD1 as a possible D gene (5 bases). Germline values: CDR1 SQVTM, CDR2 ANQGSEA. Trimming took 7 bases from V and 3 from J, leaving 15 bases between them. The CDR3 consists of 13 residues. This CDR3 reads CSAGGVRDTEAFF. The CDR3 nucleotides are TGCAGCGCTGGGGGGGTGAGGGACACTGAAGCTTTCTTT.

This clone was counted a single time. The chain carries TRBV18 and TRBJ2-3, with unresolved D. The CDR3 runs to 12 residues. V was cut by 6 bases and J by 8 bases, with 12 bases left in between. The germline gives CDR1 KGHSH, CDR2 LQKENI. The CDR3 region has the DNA TGTGCCAGCTCTCCGACCGTTGGTACGCAGTATTTT. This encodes CASSPTVGTQYF.

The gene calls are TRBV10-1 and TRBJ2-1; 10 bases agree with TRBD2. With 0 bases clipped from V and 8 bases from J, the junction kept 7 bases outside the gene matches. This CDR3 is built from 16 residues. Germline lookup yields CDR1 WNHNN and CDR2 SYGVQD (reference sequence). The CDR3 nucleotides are TGCGCCAGCAGTGAGTCTTCAGCGGGGGGGCTCTATGAGCAGTTCTTC. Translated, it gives CASSESSAGGLYEQFF.

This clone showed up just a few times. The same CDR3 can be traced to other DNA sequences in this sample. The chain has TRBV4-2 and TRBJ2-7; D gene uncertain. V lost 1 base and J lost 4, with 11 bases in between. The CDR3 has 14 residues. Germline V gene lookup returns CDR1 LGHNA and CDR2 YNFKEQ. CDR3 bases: TGTGCCAGCAGCCAAGCAGCGTATTCTTACGAGCAGTACTTC. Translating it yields CASSQAAYSYEQYF.

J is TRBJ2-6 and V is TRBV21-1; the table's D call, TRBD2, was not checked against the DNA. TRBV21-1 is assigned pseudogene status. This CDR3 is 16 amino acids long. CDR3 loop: CASSKGSFSGANVLTF. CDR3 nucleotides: TGTGCCAGCAGCAAGGGGAGCTTCTCTGGGGCCAACGTCCTGACTTTC.

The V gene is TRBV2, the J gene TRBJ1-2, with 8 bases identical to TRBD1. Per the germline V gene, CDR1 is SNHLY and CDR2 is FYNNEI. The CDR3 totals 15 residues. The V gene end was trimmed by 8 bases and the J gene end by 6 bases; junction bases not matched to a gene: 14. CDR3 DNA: TGTGCCAGCCGCGGGGGGGGGACAGGAGTCCATGGCTACACCTTC. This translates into CASRGGGTGVHGYTF.

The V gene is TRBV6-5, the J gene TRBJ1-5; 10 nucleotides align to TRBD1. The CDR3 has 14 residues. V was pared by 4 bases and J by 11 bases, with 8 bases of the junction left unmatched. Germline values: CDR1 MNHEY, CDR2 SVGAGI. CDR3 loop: CASSFGQGVRSQHF. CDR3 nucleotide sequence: TGTGCCAGCAGTTTTGGACAGGGGGTGAGGTCCCAGCATTTT.

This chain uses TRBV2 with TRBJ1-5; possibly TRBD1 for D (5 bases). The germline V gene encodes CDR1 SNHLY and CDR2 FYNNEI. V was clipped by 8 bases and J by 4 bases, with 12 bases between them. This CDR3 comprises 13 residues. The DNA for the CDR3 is TGTGCCAGCTCAGGACAAGATAATCAGCCCCAGCATTTT. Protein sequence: CASSGQDNQPQHF.

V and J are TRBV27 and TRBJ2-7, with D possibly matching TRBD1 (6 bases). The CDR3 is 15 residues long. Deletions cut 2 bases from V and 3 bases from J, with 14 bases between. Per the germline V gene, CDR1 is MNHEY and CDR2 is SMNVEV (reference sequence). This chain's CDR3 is CASSLTQGINYEQYF. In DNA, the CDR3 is TGTGCCAGCAGTTTAACACAGGGAATTAACTACGAGCAGTACTTC.

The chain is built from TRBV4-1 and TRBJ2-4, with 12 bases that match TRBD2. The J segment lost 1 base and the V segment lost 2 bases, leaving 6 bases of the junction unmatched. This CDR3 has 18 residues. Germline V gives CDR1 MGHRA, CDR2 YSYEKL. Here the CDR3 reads CASSQPLAGGPAKNIQYF. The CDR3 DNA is TGCGCCAGCAGCCAACCTCTAGCGGGGGGGCCTGCCAAAAACATTCAGTACTTC.

In nucleotides, the CDR3 is TGTGCCAGCAGCCCAACAGGGGCTGGGGCCAACGTCCTGACTTTC. As protein: CASSPTGAGANVLTF. This chain links TRBV5-8 with TRBJ2-6; the match to TRBD1 covers 7 bases. Germline V gives CDR1 SGHTS, CDR2 YDEGEE. This CDR3 region has 15 residues. The trim removed 4 bases at V and 2 bases at J, leaving 3 bases unmatched.

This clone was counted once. The DNA for the CDR3 is TGTGCCAGCAGCTCCGGACTAGCCTCCTACAATGAGCAGTTCTTC. It encodes CASSSGLASYNEQFF. The chain recombines TRBV5-4 with TRBJ2-1; 8 bases match TRBD2. There are 15 residues in the CDR3. V gave up 3 bases and J gave up 0 bases; unmatched junction bases: 2. The germline V gene encodes CDR1 SGHNT and CDR2 YYREEE (reference sequence).

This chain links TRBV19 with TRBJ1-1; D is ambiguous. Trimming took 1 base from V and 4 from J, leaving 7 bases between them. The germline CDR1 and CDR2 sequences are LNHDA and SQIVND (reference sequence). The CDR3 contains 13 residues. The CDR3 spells CASSIAEGTEAFF. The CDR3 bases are TGTGCCAGTAGTATAGCAGAGGGCACTGAAGCTTTCTTT.